One sample yielded the 30 T cell receptor beta chains listed below, sequenced in a study of vaccination and CD4 T cells after COVID-19. These receptors are not linked to any known antigen. At the Johns Hopkins FTIC core, DNA taken from cultured CD4+ T cells was sequenced by way of the Oncomine TCR Beta short-read assay. TCRdb recomputed calls from the PCR reads with MiXCR, one row per CDR3 protein. This sample has under 15,000 distinct CDR3 sequences, with less than 45% found just once. Described treatment: roughly ten-day PBMC culture with coronavirus spike peptide pools or control peptides (ViraFEST assay). The specimen sequenced was CD4+ T cells from blood, cultured in vitro. The receptors were gathered from a human donor who had recovered from COVID-19.

The chain recombines TRBV30 with TRBJ1-5; 10 nucleotides line up with TRBD1. J lost 2 bases, V lost 3 bases, and 4 bases had no gene match. The V gene's germline CDR1 is GTSNPN and CDR2 SVGIG (reference sequence). The CDR3 is 15 amino acids. The CDR3 region has the DNA TGTGCCTGGAGCCGGGACAGGGGTGGCAATCAGCCCCAGCATTTT. This gives the protein CAWSRDRGGNQPQHF.

V is TRBV10-1 and J is TRBJ2-3; the match to TRBD2 covers 7 bases. The germline V gene has CDR1 WNHNN and CDR2 SYGVQD (reference sequence). The CDR3 covers 14 residues. V lost 6 bases to trimming and J lost 6 bases; unmatched junction nucleotides: 9. DNA for the CDR3: TGCGCCAGCAGCCGGACTAGTAACTCTGATACGCAGTATTTT. It translates to CASSRTSNSDTQYF.

This chain connects TRBV7-9 to TRBJ2-1; TRBD1 aligns across 7 bases. This CDR3 region has 15 residues. Germline assignment: CDR1 SEHNR and CDR2 FQNEAQ (reference sequence). V was pared by 6 bases and J by 4 bases, with 9 bases of the junction left unmatched. The CDR3, as DNA: TGTGCCAGCAGGCTTACAGTGGACAGGTACAATGAGCAGTTCTTC. Protein: CASRLTVDRYNEQFF.

This clonotype has just a few counts. The chain uses TRBV5-4 and TRBJ2-3; 10 bases agree with TRBD1. Germline trimming cut 0 bases from V and 3 bases from J; bases unmatched to any gene: 4. The CDR3 runs to 16 residues. Germline CDR1 and CDR2: SGHNT and YYREEE (reference sequence). The CDR3 spells CASSLGDRGRTDTQYF. The CDR3 DNA is TGTGCCAGCAGCTTGGGAGACAGGGGGCGGACAGATACGCAGTATTTT.

V is TRBV7-2 and J is TRBJ2-1; possibly TRBD2 for D (5 bases). CDR1 and CDR2 (germline): SGHTA, FQGNSA. There are 15 residues in the CDR3. V lost 5 bases to trimming and J lost 0 bases, with 11 bases between them. The CDR3 is CASSIDYRSYNEQFF. The CDR3 coding sequence is TGTGCCAGCAGCATAGACTATCGCTCCTACAATGAGCAGTTCTTC.

The rearrangement joins TRBV10-3 to TRBJ1-2; unclear D gene. Trimming shortened V by 6 bases and J by 3 bases, and 11 bases separated the two germline ends. Per the germline V gene, CDR1 is ENHRY and CDR2 is SYGVKD. This CDR3 spans 13 amino acids. CDR3: CAIRLPTDYGYTF. The DNA for the CDR3 is TGTGCCATCAGACTTCCTACGGACTATGGCTACACCTTC.

The genes are TRBV7-2 and TRBJ2-7; D possibly corresponds to TRBD1 (6 bases). CDR1 is SGHTA, CDR2 FQGNSA, per germline. The CDR3 runs 13 residues. Between the trimmed V and J ends, which lost 4 bases and 5 bases, there was a span of 12 bases. CDR3 in amino acids: CASSSLRGHEQYF. The CDR3 DNA follows: TGTGCCAGCAGCTCCCTCAGGGGCCACGAGCAGTACTTC.

This clonotype has more than one count but fewer than ten. V is TRBV7-3 and J is TRBJ1-1, with D maybe TRBD1 (6 bases). CDR1 SGHTA and CDR2 FQGTGA come from the germline V gene. The CDR3 runs 13 residues. V lost 1 base and J 4 bases, leaving 7 bases between the germline ends. The CDR3 sequence: CASSLIRGTEAFF. In DNA, the CDR3 is TGTGCCAGCAGCTTAATCAGGGGCACTGAAGCTTTCTTT. Supplemented by reference TRBV7-3 and TRBJ1-1, the full variable domain reads GAGVSQTPSNKVTEKGKYVELRCDPISGHTALYWYRQSLGQGPEFLIYFQGTGAADDSGLPNDRFFAVRPEGSVSTLKIQRTERGDSAVYLCASSLIRGTEAFFGQGTRLTVV.

The V call is TRBV11-1, the J call TRBJ1-1, with D perhaps matching TRBD1 (6 bases). Trimming pared 5 bases from V and 11 bases from J, leaving 18 bases between. Germline CDR1 and CDR2: SGHAT and FQDESV (reference sequence). This CDR3 is built from 13 residues. CDR3 sequence: CASSPTGSLRAFF. The CDR3 DNA sequence: TGTGCCAGCAGCCCGACAGGCTCCCTGAGGGCTTTCTTT.

In its sample, this clonotype was seen a few times. The rearrangement links TRBV19 to TRBJ1-2, with D perhaps TRBD1 (6 bases). CDR1 LNHDA and CDR2 SQIVND come from the germline V gene (reference sequence). The CDR3 is 16 amino acids. The V end was cut by 4 bases, the J end by 3 bases, with 18 bases between. The CDR3 region is CASSRLQGSVDYGYTF. The CDR3 nucleotides are TGTGCCAGTAGTAGATTACAGGGCTCCGTCGACTATGGCTACACCTTC.

In its sample, this clonotype was seen a few times. V gene TRBV20-1 combines with J gene TRBJ2-1; 10 bases agree with TRBD2. This CDR3 region has 16 residues. The trim removed 7 bases at V and 5 bases at J, leaving 14 bases unmatched. Germline CDR1 and CDR2: DFQATT and SNEGSKA (reference sequence). CDR3 amino acids: CSGEKASGSLDNEQFF. Written as DNA, the CDR3 is TGCAGTGGCGAGAAGGCTAGCGGGAGTCTAGACAATGAGCAGTTCTTC.

The chain's CDR3 is CASSEGQSYGYTF. As DNA, the CDR3 is TGTGCCAGCAGTGAAGGGCAGTCCTATGGCTACACCTTC. J is TRBJ1-2 and V is TRBV2; D ambiguous. Per germline, CDR1 SNHLY and CDR2 FYNNEI. Trimming stripped 1 base from V and 4 bases from J, with 7 bases between. The CDR3 runs 13 residues.

This clonotype was detected a few times. This chain connects TRBV6-1 to TRBJ1-5, with D maybe TRBD1 (6 bases). Trimming took 2 bases from V and 3 from J, leaving 14 bases between them. This CDR3 comprises 16 residues. Germline values: CDR1 MNHNS, CDR2 SASEGT. The DNA for the CDR3 is TGTGCCAGCAGTGAAATGCCCCAGGGGAACAATCAGCCCCAGCATTTT. This codes for CASSEMPQGNNQPQHF.

This clonotype was observed a single time. This chain joins TRBV30 and TRBJ1-4; 8 bases agree with TRBD1. V lost 4 bases, J lost 8 bases, and 9 bases stayed unmatched. The CDR3 length is 14 residues. From germline, CDR1 is GTSNPN and CDR2 SVGIG (reference sequence). In DNA form, the CDR3 reads TGTGCCTGGAACAGGGGGGCTTGGGAGGAAAAACTGTTTTTT. Translated, it gives CAWNRGAWEEKLFF.

The rearrangement links TRBV12-3 or TRBV12-4 to TRBJ1-2; 9 positions match TRBD1. The CDR3 has 13 residues. Germline trimming cut 5 bases from V and 5 bases from J; bases unmatched to any gene: 3. In DNA form, the CDR3 reads TGTGCCAGCAGTCCGGGACAGGGTTATGGCTACACCTTC. This sequence encodes CASSPGQGYGYTF.

Only a few counts were recorded for this clonotype. The chain joins TRBV30 to TRBJ2-5; tentatively, D is TRBD2 (6 bases). Per the germline V gene, CDR1 is GTSNPN and CDR2 is SVGIG (reference sequence). Trimming removed 0 bases at V and 5 bases at J, with 7 bases between. The CDR3 sequence is 12 residues long. The CDR3 here is CAWSVRGETQYF. In nucleotides, the CDR3 is TGTGCCTGGAGTGTACGGGGGGAGACCCAGTACTTC. Filled out from reference TRBV30 and TRBJ2-5, the complete variable domain reads SQTIHQWPATLVQPVGSPLSLECTVEGTSNPNLYWYRQAAGRGLQLLFYSVGIGQISSEVPQNLSASRPQDRQFILSSKKLLLSDSGFYLCAWSVRGETQYFGPGTRLLVL.

This sequence joins TRBV6-5 and TRBJ1-1; a possible D gene is TRBD1 (5 bases). With 4 bases removed from V and 4 bases from J, the gap between germline ends came to 31 bases. This CDR3 has 20 residues. The germline V gene encodes CDR1 MNHEY and CDR2 SVGAGI. CDR3 sequence: CASSSDSGVRWGRGSTEAFF. The CDR3 DNA sequence: TGTGCCAGCAGTTCCGACAGCGGCGTGCGGTGGGGTAGGGGTAGCACTGAAGCTTTCTTT.

This rearrangement joins TRBV27 to TRBJ1-1; TRBD1 agrees at 9 bases. Germline CDR1 is MNHEY and CDR2 is SMNVEV (reference sequence). V gave up 8 bases and J gave up 8 bases; unmatched junction bases: 9. The CDR3 runs 13 residues. CDR3 DNA: TGTGCCAGCGGGCGGGACAGGGCAGGGGAAGCTTTCTTT. It specifies CASGRDRAGEAFF.

The V call is TRBV19, the J call TRBJ1-2, with 7 nucleotides matching TRBD1. Trimming cost V 6 bases and J 2 bases; bases outside gene matches: 3. Germline CDR1 and CDR2: LNHDA and SQIVND (reference sequence). The CDR3 sequence is 13 residues long. CDR3: CASSRDSNYGYTF. The DNA for the CDR3 is TGTGCCAGTAGCCGGGACAGCAACTATGGCTACACCTTC.

This clonotype was counted only a few times. V usage is TRBV10-3 and J usage is TRBJ1-1; the D is unclear. Deletions cut 3 bases from V and 1 base from J, with 6 bases between. The germline V gene encodes CDR1 ENHRY and CDR2 SYGVKD. CDR3 size: 13 residues. CDR3 residues: CAISDLGNTEAFF. In DNA form, the CDR3 reads TGTGCCATCAGTGATTTGGGGAACACTGAAGCTTTCTTT.

The CDR3 bases are TGTGCCAGCAGCTCAACCTTCGAAGACAGGGGTGATCAGCCCCAGCATTTT. Encoded protein: CASSSTFEDRGDQPQHF. The chain combines TRBV7-9 with TRBJ1-5; TRBD1 agrees at 8 bases. The CDR3 is 17 amino acids. J was trimmed by 5 bases and V by 4 bases; bases with no gene match: 13. In germline, CDR1 is SEHNR, CDR2 FQNEAQ (reference sequence).

This clonotype has more than one count but fewer than ten. The chain recombines TRBV6-1 with TRBJ2-3; 10 nucleotides line up with TRBD2. Germline V gene lookup returns CDR1 MNHNS and CDR2 SASEGT. The trim removed 8 bases at V and 5 bases at J, leaving 13 bases unmatched. This CDR3 comprises 16 residues. CDR3 sequence reads: CASESGSGGALDTQYF. In DNA form, the CDR3 reads TGTGCCAGCGAGAGCGGGAGCGGGGGGGCTCTAGATACGCAGTATTTT.

This clonotype is medium-sized. The CDR3: CSAWTGSNQPQHF. The CDR3 DNA reads as TGCAGTGCCTGGACTGGTAGCAATCAGCCCCAGCATTTT. The chain combines TRBV20-1 with TRBJ1-5, with D unclear. This CDR3 has 13 residues. Trimming cost V 6 bases and J 0 bases, with 9 bases left between them. Germline V gene data show CDR1 as DFQATT and CDR2 as SNEGSKA (reference sequence).

The chain combines TRBV20-1 with TRBJ1-2; D ambiguous. Deletions cut 4 bases from V and 9 bases from J, with 18 bases between. CDR3 length: 13 amino acids. Germline lookup yields CDR1 DFQATT and CDR2 SNEGSKA (reference sequence). CDR3 sequence (DNA): TGCAGTGCTACGAAGACCAACCCTCTAAGCTACACCTTC. This translates into CSATKTNPLSYTF.

The chain uses TRBV20-1 and TRBJ1-2; D is possibly TRBD1 (6 bases). Trimming removed 4 bases at V and 5 bases at J, with 32 bases between. Per the germline V gene, CDR1 is DFQATT and CDR2 is SNEGSKA (reference sequence). This CDR3 has 19 residues. The CDR3 is CSAINPQTRGSETMYGYTF. CDR3 in DNA: TGCAGTGCTATAAATCCCCAGACAAGGGGGTCGGAGACAATGTATGGCTACACCTTC.

As DNA, the CDR3 is TGCGCCAGCAGCCAAGGTCCAGGGGAGGAGGATACGCAGTATTTT. The encoded protein is CASSQGPGEEDTQYF. V usage is TRBV4-1 and J usage is TRBJ2-3; D assignment may be TRBD1 or TRBD2 (6 bases each). With 1 base removed from V and 6 bases from J, the gap between germline ends came to 14 bases. The CDR3 spans 15 residues. Germline CDR1 reads MGHRA; CDR2 reads YSYEKL.

This clonotype was seen a few times. The chain employs TRBV30 and TRBJ1-2; no reliable D call. V lost 5 bases, J lost 2 bases, and 15 bases lay in between. Germline V CDR1 and CDR2: GTSNPN, SVGIG (reference sequence). The CDR3 has 14 amino acids. The CDR3 region has the DNA TGTGCCTGGCGAAACCAAGGCCCGAACTATGGCTACACCTTC. This sequence encodes CAWRNQGPNYGYTF.

This clonotype has only one observation. The chain has TRBV18 and TRBJ1-5; D remains unclear. The ends were cut back, 2 bases at V and 0 bases at J, with 8 bases in the middle. Germline-derived CDR1 and CDR2 are KGHSH and LQKENI. This CDR3 is 15 amino acids long. CDR3 bases: TGTGCCAGCTCACCATTGGCTAATAGCAATCAGCCCCAGCATTTT. This codes for CASSPLANSNQPQHF.

V is TRBV19 and J is TRBJ1-2, with D uncertain. V shed 9 bases and J shed 2 bases, with 16 bases lying between them. CDR3 length equals 14 residues. Germline CDR1 LNHDA, CDR2 SQIVND (reference sequence). CDR3 protein: CASRTKGPNYGYTF. The CDR3 region has the DNA TGTGCCAGCAGGACCAAAGGGCCAAACTATGGCTACACCTTC.

For this clonotype: The missing conserved phenylalanine or tryptophan at the end of this CDR3 makes a read error likely. The chain combines TRBV7-9 with TRBJ1-5, with a weak D call TRBD1 (6 bases). This CDR3 is 18 amino acids long. CDR1 SEHNR and CDR2 FQNEAQ come from the germline V gene (reference sequence). Trimming shortened V by 3 bases and J by 3 bases, and 21 bases separated the two germline ends. The CDR3 here is CASSFFGDTGSLNQPQHL. As DNA, the CDR3 is TGTGCCAGCAGCTTCTTTGGGGACACAGGCTCCCTCAATCAGCCCCAGCATCTT.